What follows are 28 T cell receptor beta chains derived from one specimen sequenced in a study of Ad26.COV2.S vaccination and SARS-CoV-2 variants. Treatment indicated: about 20 received Ad26.COV2.S at low or high dose, single or two shots; 5 received placebo; per-sample allocation not given. Samples analyzed were those drawn on day 63 after the first vaccine or placebo injection. The method was immunoSEQ multiplex PCR; TCRdb's version includes in-frame clones alone and lacks a portion of them. The sample lists 400,000 to 450,000 clones, around 90% seen once, with approximately 12% in the top ten. Sequenced material: peripheral blood, taken in a trial of Ad26.COV2.S vaccine versus placebo. These receptors were taken from a person aged 18 to 65 who received the Ad26.COV2.S COVID-19 vaccine or a placebo.

The genes are TRBV5-1 and TRBJ2-1, with TRBD2 identical over 13 bases. Germline assignment: CDR1 SGHRS and CDR2 YFSETQ. V lost 5 bases to trimming and J lost 8 bases; unmatched junction nucleotides: 10. The CDR3 covers 16 residues. CDR3 coding DNA: TGCGCCAGCAGGCCCGTACTAGCGGGAGGGTATGATGAGCAGTTCTTC. Protein: CASRPVLAGGYDEQFF.

The rearrangement joins TRBV5-5 to TRBJ1-2; D gene unclear. Trimming cost V 2 bases and J 0 bases, with 17 bases left between them. From germline, CDR1 is SGHKS and CDR2 YYEKEE (reference sequence). The CDR3 has 17 residues. The CDR3 DNA sequence: TGTGCCAGCAGCTTTTCGAGGGAAGAAAAGGCTAACTATGGCTACACCTTC. Protein sequence: CASSFSREEKANYGYTF.

The V gene is TRBV19, the J gene TRBJ1-1, with a tentative D call TRBD1 (5 bases). Germline CDR1 reads LNHDA; CDR2 reads SQIVND (reference sequence). This CDR3 is 14 amino acids long. V dropped 7 bases and J dropped 1 base, with 13 bases sitting between them. The CDR3 sequence is CASTTARANTEAFF. DNA of the CDR3: TGTGCCAGTACCACCGCCAGGGCGAACACTGAAGCTTTCTTT.

As for this clone: Other DNA sequences in this specimen translate into the identical CDR3. The chain carries TRBV5-4 and TRBJ2-2; D remains ambiguous. CDR3 length: 13 residues. V was cut by 2 bases and J by 1 base, with 3 bases left in between. Germline V gene lookup returns CDR1 SGHNT and CDR2 YYREEE (reference sequence). The CDR3 DNA sequence: TGTGCCAGCAGCTTATGGAACACCGGGGAGCTGTTTTTT. It codes for CASSLWNTGELFF.

The rearrangement uses TRBV19 and TRBJ1-5; D not resolved. Germline CDR1 reads LNHDA; CDR2 reads SQIVND (reference sequence). V was clipped by 3 bases and J by 9 bases, with 15 bases between them. The CDR3 sequence is 14 residues long. This CDR3 reads CASSMRQVVLPQHF. Here the CDR3 DNA reads TGTGCCAGTAGTATGAGGCAGGTTGTACTGCCCCAGCATTTT. Full variable domain (missing parts from reference TRBV19 and TRBJ1-5): DGGITQSPKYLFRKEGQNVTLSCEQNLNHDAMYWYRQDPGQGLRLIYYSQIVNDFQKGDIAEGYSVSREKKESFPLTVTSAQKNPTAFYLCASSMRQVVLPQHFGDGTRLSIL.

The rearrangement joins TRBV5-1 to TRBJ2-5; possible D gene TRBD2, 6 bases. The CDR3 contains 13 residues. V dropped 6 bases and J dropped 5 bases, with 14 bases sitting between them. Germline CDR1 is SGHRS and CDR2 is YFSETQ. CDR3 sequence: CASIASGSETQYF. CDR3 bases: TGCGCCAGCATCGCGTCCGGGAGTGAGACCCAGTACTTC.

The CDR3 coding sequence is TGTGCCAGCACCTCCGGGTGGGTGACAGATACGCAGTATTTT. Its translation: CASTSGWVTDTQYF. The chain couples TRBV9 to TRBJ2-3; D gene uncertain. In germline, CDR1 is SGDLS, CDR2 YYNGEE. The CDR3 is made up of 14 amino acids. Trimming shortened V by 6 bases and J by 3 bases, and 14 bases separated the two germline ends. The whole variable domain, remainder taken from reference TRBV9 and TRBJ2-3, is DSGVTQTPKHLITATGQRVTLRCSPRSGDLSVYWYQQSLDQGLQFLIQYYNGEERAKGNILERFSAQQFPDLHSELNLSSLELGDSALYFCASTSGWVTDTQYFGPGTRLTVL.

The chain joins TRBV6-6 to TRBJ2-4; a possible D gene is TRBD2 (7 bases). CDR1 and CDR2 from the germline V gene are MNHNY and SVGAGI (reference sequence). The CDR3 has 14 amino acids. V lost 4 bases and J lost 2, with 9 bases in between. CDR3 nucleotide sequence: TGTGCCAGCAGTTTCGGGGGGCCCAAAAACATTCAGTACTTC. Residues: CASSFGGPKNIQYF.

The V call is TRBV18, the J call TRBJ2-7; D is possibly TRBD2 (6 bases). The germline CDR1 and CDR2 sequences are KGHSH and LQKENI. The CDR3 is 15 residues long. V shed 3 bases and J shed 5 bases, with 17 bases lying between them. CDR3 sequence: CASSPTGLHPNEQYF. The DNA for the CDR3 is TGTGCCAGCTCACCCACGGGACTCCATCCCAACGAGCAGTACTTC. Looking up the rest from reference TRBV18 and TRBJ2-7 gives the full variable domain: NAGVMQNPRHLVRRRGQEARLRCSPMKGHSHVYWYRQLPEEGLKFMVYLQKENIIDESGMPKERFSAEFPKEGPSILRIQQVVRGDSAAYFCASSPTGLHPNEQYFGPGTRLTVT.

V usage is TRBV9 and J usage is TRBJ2-1; 7 nucleotides align to TRBD1. The junction had 14 bases not matched to a gene; V was cut back by 10 bases and J by 10 bases. From germline, CDR1 is SGDLS and CDR2 YYNGEE. The CDR3 sequence is 13 residues long. CDR3 amino acids: CACPGQVLREQFF. In nucleotides, the CDR3 is TGTGCCTGCCCCGGACAGGTTCTTAGGGAGCAGTTCTTC.

The J gene is TRBJ2-7, the V gene TRBV29-1; TRBD2 aligns across 10 bases. From germline, CDR1 is SQVTM and CDR2 ANQGSEA. The CDR3 contains 12 residues. V shed 5 bases and J 5 bases; nucleotides not matched to a gene: 3. The CDR3 nucleotides are TGCAGCGTTCGGACTAGCGGAGACGAGCAGTACTTC. As protein: CSVRTSGDEQYF.

The chain combines TRBV27 with TRBJ1-2; D might be TRBD1 (5 bases). The CDR3 loop spans 16 amino acids. Germline CDR1 reads MNHEY; CDR2 reads SMNVEV (reference sequence). Trimming left V 3 bases short and J 9 bases short, with 23 bases between. The DNA for the CDR3 is TGTGCCAGCAGTTTCCTCCCGGGGGATACATTGATGCGCTACACCTTC. Residues: CASSFLPGDTLMRYTF.

The chain uses TRBV28 and TRBJ1-2, with D possibly TRBD1 on 5 matching bases. Germline CDR1 and CDR2: MDHEN and SYDVKM. This CDR3 is built from 14 residues. Trimming took off 1 base at V and 4 bases at J, with 10 bases between the two ends. The DNA for the CDR3 is TGTGCCAGCAGTTTATCTGGAGGGACCTATGGCTACACCTTC. The encoded protein is CASSLSGGTYGYTF.

This sequence joins TRBV25-1 and TRBJ1-4, with unresolved D. This CDR3 has 11 residues. Trimming shortened V by 9 bases and J by 3 bases, and 5 bases separated the two germline ends. From germline, CDR1 is MGHDK and CDR2 SYGVNS. This CDR3 is CASGPNEKLFF. The CDR3, as DNA: TGTGCCAGTGGACCTAATGAAAAACTGTTTTTT.

This clone was detected once. The CDR3 here is CATSDNRRNYNEQFF. The CDR3 region has the DNA TGTGCCACCAGTGATAATAGACGGAACTACAATGAGCAGTTCTTC. The V call is TRBV24-1, the J call TRBJ2-1; D not certain. The CDR3 runs to 15 residues. The V gene lost 3 bases and the J gene lost 3 bases, with 11 bases spanning the gap. CDR1 and CDR2 from the germline V gene are KGHDR and SFDVKD.

The chain recombines TRBV5-1 with TRBJ2-2; possibly TRBD1 for D (5 bases). Germline CDR1 is SGHRS and CDR2 is YFSETQ. V lost 2 bases and J lost 7, with 12 bases in between. This CDR3 spans 14 amino acids. CDR3 residues: CASSFRQGVGELFF. CDR3 nucleotides: TGCGCCAGCAGCTTTCGGCAGGGCGTCGGGGAGCTGTTTTTT.

This clone was observed a handful of times. J is TRBJ2-1 and V is TRBV7-2; D is uncertain. Trimming shortened V by 2 bases and J by 3 bases, and 8 bases separated the two germline ends. This CDR3 region has 14 residues. Germline V CDR1 and CDR2: SGHTA, FQGNSA. CDR3 region: CASSLQTGYNEQFF. The CDR3 DNA reads as TGTGCCAGCAGCTTACAGACGGGCTACAATGAGCAGTTCTTC.

This rearrangement joins TRBV27 to TRBJ2-7; D tentatively fits TRBD1 or TRBD2 (5 bases each). The CDR3 is 15 amino acids. The germline CDR1 and CDR2 sequences are MNHEY and SMNVEV (reference sequence). Between the trimmed V and J ends, which lost 0 bases and 1 base, there was a span of 10 bases. CDR3 sequence reads: CASSLSPEGSYEQYF. CDR3 bases: TGTGCCAGCAGTTTATCCCCAGAGGGGTCCTACGAGCAGTACTTC.

This rearrangement joins TRBV29-1 to TRBJ2-1; D gene uncertain. V lost 7 bases, J lost 4 bases, and 5 bases lay in between. Per the germline V gene, CDR1 is SQVTM and CDR2 is ANQGSEA. CDR3 length: 10 amino acids. CDR3 nucleotides: TGCAGCGCTGTTTACAATGAGCAGTTCTTC. Translating gives CSAVYNEQFF.

This clone was observed once. Other DNA sequences within the sample encode an identical CDR3. The gene calls are TRBV9 and TRBJ1-1, with a possible D match to TRBD1 (5 bases). V was shortened by 0 bases and J by 5 bases, with 14 bases between the two germline ends. The CDR3 covers 15 residues. Germline CDR1 SGDLS, CDR2 YYNGEE. The CDR3 DNA reads TGTGCCAGCAGCGTAGAAGCCGGGGCAGGAACTGAAGCTTTCTTT. Translating it yields CASSVEAGAGTEAFF.

CDR3 in DNA: TGTGCCAGCTCACGACCTTTGGCCCCTAGAAGGACTGAAGCTTTCTTT. Protein product: CASSRPLAPRRTEAFF. The V and J genes are TRBV18 and TRBJ1-1; D is undetermined. Germline assignment: CDR1 KGHSH and CDR2 LQKENI. The ends were cut back, 4 bases at V and 5 bases at J, with 20 bases in the middle. The length of the CDR3 is 16 residues.

V and J are TRBV10-1 and TRBJ2-5, with 9 bases matching TRBD2. Trimming took 11 bases from V and 5 from J; bases not matched to a gene: 15. The CDR3 spans 15 residues. The germline CDR1 and CDR2 sequences are WNHNN and SYGVQD (reference sequence). CDR3 DNA sequence: TGCGCCGGGTCTTCGGCTAGCGGGAATGGTGAGACCCAGTACTTC. It is translated as CAGSSASGNGETQYF.

The chain joins TRBV11-2 to TRBJ2-2; D possibly corresponds to TRBD2 (5 bases). Trimming removed 7 bases from V and 4 bases from J, with 13 bases in between. The CDR3 covers 14 residues. Germline CDR1 reads SGHAT; CDR2 reads FQNNGV. CDR3 nucleotide sequence: TGTGCCAGCAAACCTGGAGGCGGCACCGGGGAGCTGTTTTTT. Translation gives CASKPGGGTGELFF.

In this sample, this clone turned up a few times. This chain uses TRBV6-5 with TRBJ1-1, with a weak D call TRBD1 (5 bases). The germline V gene encodes CDR1 MNHEY and CDR2 SVGAGI. V lost 0 bases to trimming and J lost 5 bases, with 16 bases between them. The CDR3 has 16 amino acids. CDR3 amino acids: CASSYSPSGLSTEAFF. DNA for the CDR3: TGTGCCAGCAGTTACTCCCCCTCAGGGTTGAGTACTGAAGCTTTCTTT.

The V gene is TRBV4-3, the J gene TRBJ2-1, with TRBD2 matching 12 bases. This CDR3 is built from 15 residues. The germline V gene has CDR1 LGHNA and CDR2 YSLEER. The ends lost 4 bases at V and 8 bases at J; junction bases unmatched: 6. The CDR3 DNA reads as TGCGCCAGCAGCCTTCGACTAGCGGGAGATTATGAGCAGTTCTTC. It is translated as CASSLRLAGDYEQFF.

V gene TRBV5-1 combines with J gene TRBJ1-4; 10 nucleotides match TRBD1. The germline CDR1 and CDR2 sequences are SGHRS and YFSETQ. Trimming at V came to 4 bases and at J to 6 bases, leaving 3 bases not matched to a gene. CDR3 length equals 14 residues. The DNA of the CDR3 is TGCGCCAGCAGCGACAGGGGGCGCGATGAAAAACTGTTTTTT. Its translation: CASSDRGRDEKLFF.

The chain is built from TRBV7-3 and TRBJ2-2; tentatively, D is TRBD2 (6 bases). Per germline, CDR1 SGHTA and CDR2 FQGTGA. The CDR3 spans 15 residues. Trimming removed 4 bases at V and 4 bases at J, with 13 bases between. The CDR3 is CASSSLGGSTGELFF. The CDR3 DNA is TGTGCCAGCAGCTCCCTGGGGGGTAGCACCGGGGAGCTGTTTTTT.

In the case of this clone: Because the CDR3 is missing its conserved closing phenylalanine or tryptophan, this is likely a read error. The limits of the CDR3 on the DNA are not certain, so only TCRdb's listed CDR3 is given. The V and J genes are TRBV2 and TRBJ1-1. Ends included, the CDR3 has 12 residues. CDR1 SNHLY and CDR2 FYNNEI come from the germline V gene. The CDR3: CASSEAATTERV.